The clone carrying this T cell receptor (beta chain) has a handful of counts. Its specificity is not known. The source material, RNA transcripts, was used to amplify TCR beta CDR3 regions. In the first-round RT-PCR of the TCR CDR3, the HTBI primer set was used. TCRdb independently ran MiXCR on the multiplex PCR reads; one entry per CDR3 protein. The sample carries 400,000 to 550,000 distinct CDR3 sequences, around 24% recorded once. The data derive from a study of T cells in Graves' hyperthyroidism and ophthalmopathy. Study-level findings and limits: The majority of expanded thyroid clonotypes above 0.001 also appeared in blood. The model foresaw ophthalmopathy a median around 6 months prior to onset.

Thyroid ultrasound, orbital computed tomography, clinical symptoms, and serum thyroxine and TRAb underpinned diagnoses. The V gene lost 2 bases and the J gene lost 6 bases, with 10 bases spanning the gap. Per the germline V gene, CDR1 is DFQATT and CDR2 is SNEGSKA (reference sequence). The CDR3 runs 12 residues. V usage is TRBV20-1 and J usage is TRBJ1-1, with TRBD1 as a possible D gene (5 bases). This TCR was sampled from a woman aged 25 to 39 with Graves' ophthalmopathy. The specimen was blood. The CDR3 DNA follows: TGCAGTGCTAGACGATCGGGGCCTGAAGCTTTCTTT. This translates into CSARRSGPEAFF.